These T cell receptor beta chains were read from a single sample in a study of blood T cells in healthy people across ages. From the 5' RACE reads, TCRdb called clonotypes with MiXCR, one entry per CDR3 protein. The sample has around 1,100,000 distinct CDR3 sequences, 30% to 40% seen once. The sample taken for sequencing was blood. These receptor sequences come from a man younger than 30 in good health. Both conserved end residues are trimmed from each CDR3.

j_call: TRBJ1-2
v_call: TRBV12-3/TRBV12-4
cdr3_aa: ASSLTERGYT

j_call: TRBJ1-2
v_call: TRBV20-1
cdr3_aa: SARDPKGDYGYT

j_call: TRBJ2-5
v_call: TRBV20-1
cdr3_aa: SANQDRGLAETQY

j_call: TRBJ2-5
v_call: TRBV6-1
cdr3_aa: ASSGIVTGTGKNEQY

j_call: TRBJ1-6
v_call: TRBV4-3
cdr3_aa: ASSQQIYNSPLH

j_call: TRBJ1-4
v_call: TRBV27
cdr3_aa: ASSFTGMDEKLF

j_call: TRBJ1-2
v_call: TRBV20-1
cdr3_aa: SARDQRAGNGYT

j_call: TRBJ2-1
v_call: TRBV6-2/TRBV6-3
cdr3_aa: ASSYSKGNPSSYNEQF

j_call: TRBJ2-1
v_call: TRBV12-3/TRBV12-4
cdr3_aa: ASSLIGAYNEQF

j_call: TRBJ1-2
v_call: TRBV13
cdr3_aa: ASSLSPGQGNYGYT

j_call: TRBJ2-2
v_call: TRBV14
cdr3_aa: ASSPREGHTGELF

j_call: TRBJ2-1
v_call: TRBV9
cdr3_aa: ASSPGRAVPRF

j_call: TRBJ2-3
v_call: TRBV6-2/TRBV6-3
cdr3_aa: ASSYSITRTSGGADTQY

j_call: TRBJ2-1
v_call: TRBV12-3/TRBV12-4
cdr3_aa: ASSLAGRNNNEQF

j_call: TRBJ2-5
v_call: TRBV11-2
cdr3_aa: ASSLDPTGGETQY

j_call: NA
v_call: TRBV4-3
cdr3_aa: AGSQGRGETQY

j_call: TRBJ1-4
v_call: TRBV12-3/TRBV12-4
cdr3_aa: ASSYQGLRNEKLF

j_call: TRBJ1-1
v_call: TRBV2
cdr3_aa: ASSQRQVHGFVAEAF

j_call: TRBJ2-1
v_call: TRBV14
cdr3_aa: ASSRLTSGAFYNEQF

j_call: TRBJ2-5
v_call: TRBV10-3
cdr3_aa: AIRAGTEETQY

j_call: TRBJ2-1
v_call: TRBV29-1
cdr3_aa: SVEPLASPRVSYNGQF

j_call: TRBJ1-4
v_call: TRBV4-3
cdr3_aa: ASSQEYQLNEKLF

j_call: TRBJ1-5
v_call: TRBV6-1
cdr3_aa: ASSKREGAGNQPQH

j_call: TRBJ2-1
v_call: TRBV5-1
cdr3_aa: ASSPGQGVYNEQF

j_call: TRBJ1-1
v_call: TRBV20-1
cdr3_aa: STRGNTEAF

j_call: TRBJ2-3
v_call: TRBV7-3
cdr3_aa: ATGLKGGHTDTQY

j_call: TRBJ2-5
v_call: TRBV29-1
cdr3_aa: SVDASGGLKTQY

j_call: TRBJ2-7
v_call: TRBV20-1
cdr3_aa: SARRGYLGNEQY

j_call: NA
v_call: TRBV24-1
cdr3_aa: ATSGPSGGTQY

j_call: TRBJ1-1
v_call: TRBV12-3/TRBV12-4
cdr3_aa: ASRSGLLNTEAF

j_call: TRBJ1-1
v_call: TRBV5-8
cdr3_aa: ASSLDQGDTEAF

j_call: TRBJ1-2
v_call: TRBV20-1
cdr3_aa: STWATYHYGYT

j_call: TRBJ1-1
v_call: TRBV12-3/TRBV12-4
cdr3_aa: ASSSLGVADDEAF

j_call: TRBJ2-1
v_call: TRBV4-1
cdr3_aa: ASRPGAGGTYNEQF

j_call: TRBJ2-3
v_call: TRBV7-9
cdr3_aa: ASSLGGDTYTDTQY

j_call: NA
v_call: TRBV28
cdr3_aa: ASSPRARGYNEQY

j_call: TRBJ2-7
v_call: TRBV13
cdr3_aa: ASTKGTSGDYEQY

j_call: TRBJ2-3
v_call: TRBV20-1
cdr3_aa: SARDASSEDTQY

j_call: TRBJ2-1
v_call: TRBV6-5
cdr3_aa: ASSLRTGTGYNEQF

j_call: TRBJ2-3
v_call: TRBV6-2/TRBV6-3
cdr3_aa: ASSPQGKDTQY